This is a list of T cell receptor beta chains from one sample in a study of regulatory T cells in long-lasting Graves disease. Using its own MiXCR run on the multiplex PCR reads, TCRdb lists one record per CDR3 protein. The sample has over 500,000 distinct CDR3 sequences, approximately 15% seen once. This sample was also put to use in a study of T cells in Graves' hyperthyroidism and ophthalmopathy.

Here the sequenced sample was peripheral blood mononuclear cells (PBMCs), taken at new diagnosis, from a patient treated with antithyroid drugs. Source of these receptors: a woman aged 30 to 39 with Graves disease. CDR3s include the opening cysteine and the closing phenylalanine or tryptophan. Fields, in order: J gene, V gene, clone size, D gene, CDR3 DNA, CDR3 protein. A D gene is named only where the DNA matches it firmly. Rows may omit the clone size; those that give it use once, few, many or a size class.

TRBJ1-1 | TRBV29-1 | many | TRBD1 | TGCAGCACCCGACAGGGGCCGGACACTGAAGCTTTCTTT | CSTRQGPDTEAFF
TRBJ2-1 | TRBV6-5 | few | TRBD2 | TGTGCCAGCAGTTACGGACTAGCGGGGGATGAGCAGTTCTTC | CASSYGLAGDEQFF
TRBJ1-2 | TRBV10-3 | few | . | TGTGCCATCAGTGAGGCGGGACAAAACTATGGCTACACCTTC | CAISEAGQNYGYTF
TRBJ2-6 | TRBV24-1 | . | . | TGTGCCACCAGTGATTTTACCGGATCTGGGGCCAACGTCCTGACTTTC | CATSDFTGSGANVLTF
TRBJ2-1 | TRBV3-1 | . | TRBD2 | TGTGCCAGCAGCCAACTCGGGAGGGGCTCCTACAATGAGCAGTTCTTC | CASSQLGRGSYNEQFF
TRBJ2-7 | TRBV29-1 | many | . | TGCAGCGTAGGGAAGGACCGAAGCTCCTACGAGCAGTACTTC | CSVGKDRSSYEQYF
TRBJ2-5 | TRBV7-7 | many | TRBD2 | TGTGCTAGCAGTGCTACTAGCGGAGGGAAAGAGACCCAGTACTTC | CASSATSGGKETQYF
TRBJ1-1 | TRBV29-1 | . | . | TGCAGCGGGCGACGGTCTGGGACTGAAGCTTTCTTT | CSGRRSGTEAFF
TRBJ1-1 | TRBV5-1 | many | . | TGCGCCAGCTACCAAGCGTTAGGACGGGGGGACACTGAAGCTTTCTTT | CASYQALGRGDTEAFF
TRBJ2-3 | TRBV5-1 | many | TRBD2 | TGTGCCAGCAGCCCGGGACTAGCGGGAGTTGGAGATACGCAGTATTTT | CASSPGLAGVGDTQYF
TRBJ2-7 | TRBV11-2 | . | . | TGTGCCAGCAGCTTAATTCAGTCCAACTCCTACGAGCAGTACTTC | CASSLIQSNSYEQYF
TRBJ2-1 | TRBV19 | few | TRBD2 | TGTGCCAGTACCCATAGCGGGAAGGTTTTCGAGCAGTTCTTC | CASTHSGKVFEQFF
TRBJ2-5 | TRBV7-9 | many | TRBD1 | TGTGCCACCCGGGACAGGCCAGAGACCCAGTACTTC | CATRDRPETQYF
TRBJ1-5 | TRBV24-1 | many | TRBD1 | TGTGCCACCAGTCACAGGGGGAATCAGCCCCAGCATTTT | CATSHRGNQPQHF
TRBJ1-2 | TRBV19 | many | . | TGTGCCAGCATTCTCTACCCCCGAAATGTTAACTATGGCTACACCTTC | CASILYPRNVNYGYTF
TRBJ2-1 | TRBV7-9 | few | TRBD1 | TGTGCCAGCAGGGACCCACTGAGGACAGGCAGCAATGAGCAGTTCTTC | CASRDPLRTGSNEQFF
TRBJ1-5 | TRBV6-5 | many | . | TGTGCCAGCAGTTCGGGACTACTCGATCAGCCCCAGCATTTT | CASSSGLLDQPQHF
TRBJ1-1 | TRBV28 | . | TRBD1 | TGTGCCAGCAGTTTCGGGGGACAGGGTTCTGAAGCTTTCTTT | CASSFGGQGSEAFF
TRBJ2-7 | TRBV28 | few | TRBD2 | TGTGCCAGTTACGGGGGGGGGTTTGCGGGATCCTCCTACGAGCAGTACTTC | CASYGGGFAGSSYEQYF
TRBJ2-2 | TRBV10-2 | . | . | TGCGCCAGCAGTAGGGGGGAGAACACCGGGGAGCTGTTTTTT | CASSRGENTGELFF
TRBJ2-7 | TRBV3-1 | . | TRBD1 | TGTGCCAGCAGCCATACACAGGGGTTCGACGAGCAGTACTTC | CASSHTQGFDEQYF
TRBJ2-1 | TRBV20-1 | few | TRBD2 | TGCAGTGCTACCTCCGGGACTAGGTCCTACAATGAGCAGTTCTTC | CSATSGTRSYNEQFF
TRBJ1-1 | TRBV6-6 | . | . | TGTGCCAGCAGTTACTCGCAGGGGCTGGCTGAAGCTTTCTTT | CASSYSQGLAEAFF
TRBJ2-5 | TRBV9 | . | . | TGTGCCAGCAGCGTCTCCCCGGGACACGGAGAGACCCAGTACTTC | CASSVSPGHGETQYF
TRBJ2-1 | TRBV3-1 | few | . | TGTGCCAGCAGCCGCCGGACCGGGCGCAACCTCGAGCAGTTCTTC | CASSRRTGRNLEQFF
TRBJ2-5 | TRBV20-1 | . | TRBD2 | TGCAGTGCTAGAGATCTTCTAGCGGGAGGGCCTTGGGAGACCCAGTACTTC | CSARDLLAGGPWETQYF
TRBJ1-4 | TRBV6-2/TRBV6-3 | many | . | TGTGCCAGCAGTTACGGACAGCAATCTGAAAAACTGTTTTTT | CASSYGQQSEKLFF
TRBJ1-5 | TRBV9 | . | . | TGTGCCAGCAGCCGGGACGGAGAATACAATCAGCCCCAGCATTTT | CASSRDGEYNQPQHF
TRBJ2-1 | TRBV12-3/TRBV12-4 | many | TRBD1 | TGTGCCACCAACTCCCAGGGGGATCATTACAATGAGCAGTTCTTC | CATNSQGDHYNEQFF
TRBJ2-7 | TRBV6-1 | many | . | TGTGCCAGCAGTAATGACAGAAGCTCCTACGAGCAGTACTTC | CASSNDRSSYEQYF
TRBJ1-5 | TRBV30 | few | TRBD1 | TGTGCCTGGAGTGGACAGGGTGCGTTTTATCAGCCCCAGCATTTT | CAWSGQGAFYQPQHF
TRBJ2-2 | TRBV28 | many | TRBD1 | TGTGCCAGCACCAACAGGGGTGCCGGGGAGCTGTTTTTT | CASTNRGAGELFF
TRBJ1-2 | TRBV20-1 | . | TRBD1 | TGCAGTGCTCCGCGACAGGGTGGCTATGGCTACACCTTC | CSAPRQGGYGYTF
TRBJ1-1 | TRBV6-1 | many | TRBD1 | TGTGCCAGCAGTGACCGGGGACAGGCTAACACTGAAGCTTTCTTT | CASSDRGQANTEAFF
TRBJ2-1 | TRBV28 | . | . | TGTGCCAGCAGTTTTTCCCCGGATTCGGTGGGACACAATGAGCAGTTCTTC | CASSFSPDSVGHNEQFF
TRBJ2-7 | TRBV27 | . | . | TGTGCCAGCAGTTTCGGACACACCTTCTACGAGCAGTACTTC | CASSFGHTFYEQYF
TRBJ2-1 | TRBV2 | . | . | TGTGCCAGCAAGGGTAGGGACTGGACCTTCGATGAGCAGTTCTTC | CASKGRDWTFDEQFF
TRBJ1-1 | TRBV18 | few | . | TGTGCCAGCTCACCTAGGACAGCACCTGAAGCTTTCTTT | CASSPRTAPEAFF
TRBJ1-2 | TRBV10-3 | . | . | TGTGCCATCACTCCAGGGGAATCCTATGGCTACACCTTC | CAITPGESYGYTF
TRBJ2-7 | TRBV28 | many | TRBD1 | TGTGCCACTAGAGCCACCGGACAGGGTTGGGAGCAGTACTTC | CATRATGQGWEQYF
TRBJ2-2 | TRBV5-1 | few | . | TGCGCCAGCAGCTTCCGGGCGGGTATCGGGGAGCTGTTTTTT | CASSFRAGIGELFF